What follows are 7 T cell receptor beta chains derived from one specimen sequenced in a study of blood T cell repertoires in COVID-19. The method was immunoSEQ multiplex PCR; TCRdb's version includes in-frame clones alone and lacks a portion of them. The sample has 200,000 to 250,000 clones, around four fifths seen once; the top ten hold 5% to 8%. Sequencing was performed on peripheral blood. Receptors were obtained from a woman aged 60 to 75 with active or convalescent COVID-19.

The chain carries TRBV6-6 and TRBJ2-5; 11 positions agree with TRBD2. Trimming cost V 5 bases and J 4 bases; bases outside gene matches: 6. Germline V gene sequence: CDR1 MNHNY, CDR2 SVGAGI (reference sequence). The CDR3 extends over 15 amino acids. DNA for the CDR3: TGTGCCAGCAGTGCGACACTAGCGGGAGTAGAGACCCAGTACTTC. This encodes CASSATLAGVETQYF.

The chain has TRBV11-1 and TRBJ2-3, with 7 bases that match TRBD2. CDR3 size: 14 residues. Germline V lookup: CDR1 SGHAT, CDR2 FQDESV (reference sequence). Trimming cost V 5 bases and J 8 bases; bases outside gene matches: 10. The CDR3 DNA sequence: TGTGCCAGCAGCATCGGACTAGTTGAGGGTACGCAGTATTTT. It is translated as CASSIGLVEGTQYF.

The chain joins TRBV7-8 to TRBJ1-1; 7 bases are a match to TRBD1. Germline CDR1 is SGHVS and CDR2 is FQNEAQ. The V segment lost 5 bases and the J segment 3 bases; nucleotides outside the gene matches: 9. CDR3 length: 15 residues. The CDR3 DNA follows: TGTGCCAGCAGCACCAGAGGGGGCGCGGACACTGAAGCTTTCTTT. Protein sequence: CASSTRGGADTEAFF. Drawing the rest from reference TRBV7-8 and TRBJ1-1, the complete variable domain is GAGVSQSPRYKVAKRGQDVALRCDPISGHVSLFWYQQALGQGPEFLTYFQNEAQLDKSGLPSDRFFAERPEGSVSTLKIQRTQQEDSAVYLCASSTRGGADTEAFFGQGTRLTVV.

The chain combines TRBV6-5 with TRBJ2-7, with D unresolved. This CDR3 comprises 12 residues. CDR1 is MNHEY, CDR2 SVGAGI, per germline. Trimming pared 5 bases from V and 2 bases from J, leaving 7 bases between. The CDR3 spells CASSPDTYEQYF. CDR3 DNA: TGTGCCAGCAGTCCAGATACCTACGAGCAGTACTTC.

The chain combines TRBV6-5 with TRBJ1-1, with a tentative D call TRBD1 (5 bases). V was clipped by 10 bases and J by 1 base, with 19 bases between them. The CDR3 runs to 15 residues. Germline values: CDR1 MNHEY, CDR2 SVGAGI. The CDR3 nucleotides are TGTGCCACTCGGGAGAGGGGACTATCGAACACTGAAGCTTTCTTT. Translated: CATRERGLSNTEAFF.

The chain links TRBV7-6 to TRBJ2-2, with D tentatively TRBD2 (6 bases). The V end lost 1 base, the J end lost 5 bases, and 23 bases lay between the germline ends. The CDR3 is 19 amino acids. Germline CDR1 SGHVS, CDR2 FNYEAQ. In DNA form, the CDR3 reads TGTGCCAGCAGCTTAGGTTCCGTTTTACGGGAGCGACCAACCGGGGAGCTGTTTTTT. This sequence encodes CASSLGSVLRERPTGELFF.

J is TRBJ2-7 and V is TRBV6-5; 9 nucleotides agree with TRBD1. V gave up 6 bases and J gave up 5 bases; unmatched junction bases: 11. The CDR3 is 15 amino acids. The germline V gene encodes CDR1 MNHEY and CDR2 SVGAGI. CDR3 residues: CASSATGQGINEQYF. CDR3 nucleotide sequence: TGTGCCAGCAGCGCGACAGGACAGGGGATCAACGAGCAGTACTTC.